This is a list of T cell receptor beta chains from one sample in a study of graft-versus-host responses after intestinal transplantation. No antigen has been identified for these receptors. Data came from immunoSEQ multiplex PCR; TCRdb stores just in-frame clones and leaves some out. Here the sample spans approximately 89,000 clones, around 93% being singletons. The sample was unstimulated CD8+ T cells sorted from spleen or lymph node cells, taken before transplant. The source is a human donor who was the organ donor for an intestinal transplant. Both conserved end residues are part of each CDR3. D genes are given only for firm matches. Not every row has a clone size; where given, it reads once, few, many or a size class.

>few|TRBJ1-5|-|TRBV28|14
CASSFLNSGQPQHF
TGTGCCAGCAGTTTCCTCAACTCCGGGCAGCCCCAGCATTTT
>-|TRBJ2-1|-|TRBV19|12
CASSWGPHEQFF
TGTGCCAGTAGTTGGGGGCCTCATGAGCAGTTCTTC
>-|TRBJ1-1|-|TRBV7-9|12
CASSFGSTEAFF
TGTGCCAGCAGCTTTGGCAGCACTGAAGCTTTCTTT
>-|TRBJ2-1|TRBD2|TRBV25-1|18
CASSFTFVTSGRYNEQFF
TGTGCCAGCAGTTTCACCTTCGTGACTAGCGGGAGGTACAATGAGCAGTTCTTC
>-|TRBJ2-1|TRBD2|TRBV2|16
CASSPLGLALYNEQFF
TGTGCCAGCAGTCCTTTAGGACTAGCCCTATACAATGAGCAGTTCTTC
>few|TRBJ2-7|TRBD2|TRBV7-9|17
CASSLTGLAGEVYEQYF
TGTGCCAGCAGCTTAACGGGACTAGCGGGAGAGGTCTACGAGCAGTACTTC
>-|TRBJ2-7|-|TRBV5-4|14
CASSLRHRVHEQYF
TGTGCCAGCAGCTTGAGGCACAGGGTCCACGAGCAGTACTTC
>once|TRBJ2-6|-|TRBV19|22
CASSLTSIAGAAFGTGANVLTF
TGTGCCAGTAGTCTGACGAGTATCGCAGGGGCCGCCTTCGGGACCGGGGCCAACGTCCTGACTTTC
>-|TRBJ1-1|-|TRBV29-1|13
CSGTWGMNTEAFF
TGCAGCGGTACCTGGGGCATGAACACTGAAGCTTTCTTT
>-|TRBJ2-1|-|TRBV15|13
CATSQLIVYEQFF
TGTGCCACCAGCCAACTAATTGTCTATGAGCAGTTCTTC
>-|TRBJ1-2|-|TRBV4-1|13
CASSPQGSYGYTF
TGCGCCAGCAGCCCGCAGGGAAGCTATGGCTACACCTTC
>-|TRBJ2-2|-|TRBV6-5|14
CASGLGSVTGELFF
TGTGCCAGCGGGCTGGGCTCAGTCACCGGGGAGCTGTTTTTT
>-|TRBJ1-1|-|TRBV4-1|14
CASSQLGGGTEAFF
TGCGCCAGCAGCCAATTAGGGGGGGGCACTGAAGCTTTCTTT
>-|TRBJ2-4|TRBD1|TRBV6-4|15
CASSRDRESQNIQYF
TGTGCCAGCAGCCGGGACAGGGAGAGCCAAAACATTCAGTACTTC
>-|TRBJ2-3|TRBD2|TRBV9|16
CASSVARVAGTDTQYF
TGTGCCAGCAGCGTAGCTAGGGTAGCGGGAACAGATACGCAGTATTTT
>-|TRBJ2-7|-|TRBV6-6|14
CASSYSAGAYEQYF
TGTGCCAGCAGTTACTCCGCAGGGGCCTACGAGCAGTACTTC
>-|TRBJ1-5|TRBD1|TRBV19|15
CASSTMTGSNQPQHF
TGTGCCAGTAGTACCATGACAGGGAGCAATCAGCCCCAGCATTTT
>-|TRBJ1-2|TRBD1|TRBV19|13
CASSVDRFYGYTF
TGTGCCAGTAGTGTGGACAGGTTCTATGGCTACACCTTC
>-|TRBJ2-1|TRBD1|TRBV15|20
CATSRAIRDRDGSSYNEQFF
TGTGCCACCAGCAGAGCAATCCGGGACAGGGACGGGAGCTCCTACAATGAGCAGTTCTTC
>-|TRBJ2-1|TRBD2|TRBV19|15
CASSIGSGGYNEQFF
TGTGCCAGTAGTATAGGGAGCGGGGGTTACAATGAGCAGTTCTTC
>-|TRBJ2-1|-|TRBV7-6|15
CASSLSERPGNEQFF
TGTGCCAGCAGCTTATCCGAGCGGCCGGGCAATGAGCAGTTCTTC
>-|TRBJ2-7|-|TRBV5-1|13
CASSPRWSYEQYF
TGCGCCAGCAGCCCCAGGTGGTCTTACGAGCAGTACTTC
>-|TRBJ2-5|TRBD2|TRBV7-3|16
CASSQGWTSGTETQYF
TGTGCCAGCAGCCAGGGATGGACTAGCGGGACAGAGACCCAGTACTTC
>-|TRBJ2-1|TRBD2|TRBV29-1|14
CSVVNGTTYNEQFF
TGCAGCGTTGTTAACGGGACTACCTACAATGAGCAGTTCTTC
>-|TRBJ2-1|TRBD2|TRBV5-8|13
CASSFSGSIEQFF
TGTGCCAGCAGCTTTAGCGGGAGTATTGAGCAGTTCTTC
>once|TRBJ2-7|TRBD2|TRBV2|16
CASSDPAGGPTYEQYF
TGTGCCAGCAGTGATCCAGCGGGGGGGCCCACCTACGAGCAGTACTTC
>-|TRBJ2-1|-|TRBV25-1|16
CASSQEGGGHNNEQFF
TGTGCCAGCAGTCAGGAGGGGGGGGGCCATAACAATGAGCAGTTCTTC